The rows below give T cell receptor beta chains drawn from one sample of a study of breast tumors, draining lymph nodes, adjacent tissues. TCRdb passed the multiplex PCR reads through MiXCR, listing each CDR3 protein once. This table has about 8,300 distinct CDR3 sequences, around 70% appearing once. The specimen sequenced was tumor-adjacent breast tissue. These receptors all stem from a female donor with breast cancer. Some clones in this sample may be carry-over from other donors' samples. Both conserved end residues are part of each CDR3. D genes are given only for firm matches. The size of a clone is reported for some rows only, either as once, few or many, or as a class for expanded clones.

V: TRBV7-3
D: TRBD1
size: .
J: TRBJ2-1
CDR3: CASSPGQSKQFF
DNA: TGTGCCAGCAGTCCGGGACAGTCAAAGCAGTTCTTC

V: TRBV18
D: .
size: many
J: TRBJ2-5
CDR3: CASSLLTANQETQSF
DNA: TGTGCCAGCTCACTTTTGACGGCAAACCAAGAGACCCAGTCCTTC

V: TRBV9
D: .
size: few
J: TRBJ1-6
CDR3: CASSVSVDNSPLHF
DNA: TGTGCCAGCAGCGTATCGGTGGATAATTCACCCCTCCACTTT

V: TRBV6-1
D: .
size: many
J: TRBJ1-4
CDR3: CASMYGRVGEKLFF
DNA: TGTGCCAGCATGTATGGAAGGGTCGGTGAAAAACTGTTTTTT

V: TRBV2
D: .
size: many
J: TRBJ2-5
CDR3: CASALAIETQYF
DNA: TGTGCCAGCGCTCTAGCGATAGAGACCCAGTACTTC

V: TRBV10-3
D: .
size: .
J: TRBJ2-1
CDR3: CAISDLAGQDYNEQFF
DNA: TGTGCCATCAGTGATTTAGCAGGACAAGACTACAATGAGCAGTTCTTC

V: TRBV7-9
D: .
size: .
J: TRBJ2-7
CDR3: CASSLVSEEQYF
DNA: TGTGCCAGCAGCTTAGTTTCGGAGGAGCAGTACTTC

V: TRBV5-1
D: .
size: medium-sized
J: TRBJ1-2
CDR3: CASSLGYPSPSSGYTF
DNA: TGCGCCAGCAGCCTGGGGTATCCGTCTCCTTCTTCTGGCTACACCTTC

V: TRBV28
D: TRBD2
size: .
J: TRBJ2-1
CDR3: CASRGTSGVHSNEQFF
DNA: TGTGCCAGCAGGGGGACTAGCGGGGTTCACAGCAATGAGCAGTTCTTC

V: TRBV7-7
D: .
size: .
J: TRBJ2-1
CDR3: CASSYSEGPYNEQFF
DNA: TGTGCTAGCAGTTACAGTGAAGGGCCGTACAATGAGCAGTTCTTC

V: TRBV5-1
D: .
size: .
J: TRBJ2-3
CDR3: CASSLGGYTDTQYF
DNA: TGCGCCAGCAGCTTGGGTGGCTACACAGATACGCAGTATTTT

V: TRBV20-1
D: .
size: .
J: TRBJ1-2
CDR3: CSANTASADANYGYTF
DNA: TGCAGTGCTAATACAGCTTCGGCAGATGCTAACTATGGCTACACCTTC

V: TRBV5-1
D: .
size: .
J: TRBJ2-7
CDR3: CASSWTTGVSYEQYF
DNA: TGCGCCAGCAGCTGGACTACAGGGGTCTCCTACGAGCAGTACTTC

V: TRBV6-4
D: .
size: once
J: TRBJ1-4
CDR3: CASYRPATNEKLFF
DNA: TGTGCCTCTTACAGGCCTGCAACTAATGAAAAACTGTTTTTT

V: TRBV30
D: .
size: few
J: TRBJ1-1
CDR3: CAAMGYGNTEAFF
DNA: TGTGCCGCAATGGGATACGGCAACACTGAAGCTTTCTTT

V: TRBV5-1
D: TRBD2
size: .
J: TRBJ2-3
CDR3: CASSLALLAGGETDTQYF
DNA: TGCGCCAGCAGCCTGGCCCTACTAGCGGGAGGGGAGACAGATACGCAGTATTTT

V: TRBV9
D: .
size: .
J: TRBJ1-3
CDR3: CASSGDTRSSGNTIYF
DNA: TGTGCCAGCAGCGGGGACACCCGGTCCTCTGGAAACACCATATATTTT

V: TRBV20-1
D: .
size: once
J: TRBJ2-7
CDR3: CSARRAHAEYEQYF
DNA: TGCAGTGCTAGACGGGCTCACGCTGAGTACGAGCAGTACTTC

V: TRBV3-1
D: .
size: .
J: TRBJ1-2
CDR3: CASRGHTVYGYTF
DNA: TGTGCCAGCAGAGGACATACCGTCTATGGCTACACCTTC

V: TRBV29-1
D: .
size: .
J: TRBJ2-3
CDR3: CSVGSLAPDTQYF
DNA: TGCAGCGTTGGGTCACTAGCACCAGATACGCAGTATTTT

V: TRBV20-1
D: TRBD2
size: .
J: TRBJ2-1
CDR3: CSEVAGGSYNEQFF
DNA: TGCAGTGAAGTAGCGGGGGGCTCCTACAATGAGCAGTTCTTC

V: TRBV20-1
D: TRBD2
size: .
J: TRBJ2-7
CDR3: CSARDLSGREYEQYF
DNA: TGCAGTGCTAGAGACCTTAGCGGGAGGGAGTACGAGCAGTACTTC

V: TRBV20-1
D: .
size: .
J: TRBJ2-1
CDR3: CSATGTTRNEQFF
DNA: TGCAGTGCTACCGGGACGACGAGGAATGAGCAGTTCTTC

V: TRBV5-4
D: .
size: medium-sized
J: TRBJ2-7
CDR3: CASSLFIGSSYEQYF
DNA: TGTGCCAGCAGCTTGTTTATCGGAAGCTCCTACGAGCAGTACTTC

V: TRBV28
D: TRBD1
size: medium-sized
J: TRBJ1-4
CDR3: CASRRGPPTVTNEKLFF
DNA: TGTGCCAGCAGAAGGGGGCCCCCAACGGTAACTAATGAAAAACTGTTTTTT

V: TRBV5-1
D: .
size: many
J: TRBJ2-1
CDR3: CASRGGAYNEQFF
DNA: TGCGCCAGCAGAGGGGGGGCCTACAATGAGCAGTTCTTC

V: TRBV15
D: TRBD2
size: .
J: TRBJ2-1
CDR3: CATSRDGELAGDNEQFF
DNA: TGTGCCACCAGCAGAGACGGTGAACTAGCGGGGGACAATGAGCAGTTCTTC

V: TRBV20-1
D: TRBD1
size: .
J: TRBJ2-3
CDR3: CSARVGTGGVDTQYF
DNA: TGCAGTGCTAGAGTCGGGACAGGGGGCGTAGATACGCAGTATTTT